The clone carrying this TCR beta chain has just one count. The CDR3 spans 14 residues. V lost 0 bases and J 3 bases, leaving 9 bases between the germline ends. CDR1 and CDR2 from the germline V gene are MNHNY and SVGAGI (reference sequence). The method was immunoSEQ multiplex PCR; TCRdb's version includes in-frame clones alone and lacks a portion of them. The sample lists over 25,000 clones, 80% to 90% occurring once. The source of the sample is a study of blood T cell repertoires in COVID-19. Study details: The study drew acute and convalescent COVID-19 samples from the United States, Italy and Spain.

This clonotype was sampled from a human donor in a cohort sampled during active COVID-19. Sequenced input: peripheral blood. The genes are TRBV6-6 and TRBJ2-7; D possibly corresponds to TRBD1 (5 bases). CDR3 region: CASSYSARDYEQYF. The CDR3 coding sequence is TGTGCCAGCAGTTACTCAGCCAGGGACTACGAGCAGTACTTC.